Listed here are 7 T cell receptor beta chains from one sample, sequenced in a study of T cell responses to AZD1222 COVID-19 vaccine. Assay: immunoSEQ multiplex PCR; the TCRdb copy retains only in-frame clones and omits some. The sample consists of 200,000 or so clones, over 80% of them appearing once. Specimen: peripheral blood, collected on day 0 of MenACWY control vaccination. All receptors derive from an adult in good health.

The V gene is TRBV30, the J gene TRBJ1-1; 7 nucleotides line up with TRBD1. The CDR3 loop spans 14 amino acids. Per germline, CDR1 GTSNPN and CDR2 SVGIG (reference sequence). The trim removed 1 base at V and 3 bases at J, leaving 5 bases unmatched. The CDR3 DNA sequence: TGTGCCTGGAGTGGTCTTCAGGGGGACACTGAAGCTTTCTTT. Its translation: CAWSGLQGDTEAFF. Supplemented by reference TRBV30 and TRBJ1-1, the full variable domain reads SQTIHQWPATLVQPVGSPLSLECTVEGTSNPNLYWYRQAAGRGLQLLFYSVGIGQISSEVPQNLSASRPQDRQFILSSKKLLLSDSGFYLCAWSGLQGDTEAFFGQGTRLTVV.

The chain joins TRBV6-5 to TRBJ1-1, with D perhaps matching TRBD1 (5 bases). Trimming left V 2 bases short and J 1 base short, with 5 bases between. The CDR3 covers 13 residues. The germline CDR1 and CDR2 sequences are MNHEY and SVGAGI. The CDR3 coding sequence is TGTGCCAGCAGTTACGACAGGAACACTGAAGCTTTCTTT. Protein product: CASSYDRNTEAFF.

The genes are TRBV4-2 and TRBJ2-3, with D perhaps matching TRBD2 (6 bases). From germline, CDR1 is LGHNA and CDR2 YNFKEQ. CDR3 length equals 14 residues. V lost 1 base to trimming and J lost 4 bases, with 9 bases between them. The CDR3 bases are TGTGCCAGCAGCCAAGGGATAGCGGCAGATACGCAGTATTTT. Translating it yields CASSQGIAADTQYF.

The V call is TRBV6-2 or TRBV6-3, the J call TRBJ1-1; D remains unclear. CDR1 and CDR2 (germline): MNHEY, SVGEGT. The CDR3 totals 17 residues. Trimming pared 2 bases from V and 0 bases from J, leaving 16 bases between. The DNA for the CDR3 is TGTGCCAGCAGTTACCCAGGCATTAACTTCATGAACACTGAAGCTTTCTTT. Its protein is CASSYPGINFMNTEAFF.

This chain joins TRBV7-9 and TRBJ1-2, with TRBD1 as a possible D gene (5 bases). Trimming removed 1 base at V and 2 bases at J, with 11 bases between. Germline assignment: CDR1 SEHNR and CDR2 FQNEAQ (reference sequence). This CDR3 comprises 15 residues. The DNA of the CDR3 is TGTGCCAGCAGCTTAGATGGGGGACCCAACTATGGCTACACCTTC. Its translation is CASSLDGGPNYGYTF.

This chain uses TRBV14 with TRBJ2-2, with 10 bases aligning to TRBD1. J gave up 0 bases and V 4 bases, and 11 bases lay outside the gene matches. CDR3 length: 19 amino acids. Per germline, CDR1 SGHDN and CDR2 FVKESK. This chain's CDR3 is CASSLEPGQGIPNTGELFF. In DNA, the CDR3 is TGTGCCAGCAGCCTAGAACCGGGACAGGGGATTCCGAACACCGGGGAGCTGTTTTTT.

The rearrangement links TRBV5-1 to TRBJ2-7; D may correspond to TRBD1 or TRBD2 (5 bases each). Between the trimmed V and J ends, which lost 0 bases and 3 bases, there was a span of 16 bases. The CDR3 runs to 16 residues. Germline CDR1 SGHRS, CDR2 YFSETQ. CDR3 coding DNA: TGCGCCAGCAGCTTGGGGGGGAACTCACTTGGCTACGAGCAGTACTTC. This gives the protein CASSLGGNSLGYEQYF.